Listed here are 21 T cell receptor beta chains from one sample, sequenced in a study of lymphopenia after photon versus proton radiotherapy. Produced via immunoSEQ multiplex PCR; TCRdb's table is partial and in-frame only. The sample contains about 7,300 clones, roughly nine tenths of which appear only once. The sample in question was peripheral blood, obtained from a patient treated with photon-based radiotherapy. The receptors come from a man aged 60 to 75 with cholangiocarcinoma.

The chain has TRBV29-1 and TRBJ2-7, with D perhaps matching TRBD2 (7 bases). Trimming shortened V by 6 bases and J by 7 bases, and 22 bases separated the two germline ends. This CDR3 comprises 14 residues. Germline CDR1 is SQVTM and CDR2 is ANQGSEA. The CDR3 reads CSVADLRRGREQYF. The CDR3 DNA reads TGCAGCGTGGCCGACTTGAGGCGGGGGCGGGAGCAGTACTTC.

The rearrangement uses TRBV29-1 and TRBJ2-1, with 9 bases aligning to TRBD1. The CDR3 is 14 residues long. V was pared by 5 bases and J by 5 bases, with 7 bases of the junction left unmatched. Germline V CDR1 and CDR2: SQVTM, ANQGSEA. CDR3 sequence reads: CSVSPGQGNNEQFF. For the CDR3, the DNA is TGCAGCGTTTCTCCGGGACAGGGAAACAATGAGCAGTTCTTC.

The genes are TRBV9 and TRBJ2-3; TRBD2 aligns across 7 bases. Germline lookup yields CDR1 SGDLS and CDR2 YYNGEE. The J segment lost 3 bases and the V segment lost 2 bases, leaving 9 bases of the junction unmatched. This CDR3 comprises 16 residues. CDR3 sequence (DNA): TGTGCCAGCAGCGTCGCTAGCGGCCCTAGGACAGATACGCAGTATTTT. It codes for CASSVASGPRTDTQYF.

The chain combines TRBV11-2 with TRBJ2-5; 7 bases match TRBD1. Germline V gene lookup returns CDR1 SGHAT and CDR2 FQNNGV. This CDR3 has 15 residues. V lost 5 bases to trimming and J lost 5 bases; unmatched junction nucleotides: 11. The CDR3, as DNA: TGTGCCAGCAGCCTCGGACAGGACAATGGGGAGACCCAGTACTTC. Translation gives CASSLGQDNGETQYF.

The chain combines TRBV5-5 with TRBJ2-7; TRBD1 aligns across 7 bases. Per germline, CDR1 SGHKS and CDR2 YYEKEE (reference sequence). V was pared by 4 bases and J by 3 bases, with 16 bases of the junction left unmatched. This CDR3 has 17 amino acids. The CDR3, as DNA: TGTGCCAGCAGCCGCACAGGACAGGCAATCTTAGGCTACGAGCAGTACTTC. It translates to CASSRTGQAILGYEQYF.

V is TRBV5-1 and J is TRBJ1-3, with D maybe TRBD1 (5 bases). The CDR3 runs 16 residues. CDR1 is SGHRS, CDR2 YFSETQ, per germline. V was shortened by 0 bases and J by 0 bases, with 10 bases between the two germline ends. Here the CDR3 reads CASSLAGGFSGNTIYF. As DNA, the CDR3 is TGCGCCAGCAGCTTGGCCGGGGGTTTCTCTGGAAACACCATATATTTT.

The CDR3 region is CASSLSAGGRLYGYTF. DNA for the CDR3: TGTGCCAGCAGTTTATCGGCCGGAGGCAGGCTTTATGGCTACACCTTC. This rearrangement joins TRBV28 to TRBJ1-2; D remains unclear. This CDR3 is 16 amino acids long. Germline CDR1 is MDHEN and CDR2 is SYDVKM. V lost 1 base and J lost 5, with 17 bases in between.

The chain combines TRBV7-2 with TRBJ2-7; 8 nucleotides agree with TRBD2. CDR1 SGHTA and CDR2 FQGNSA come from the germline V gene. V was clipped by 2 bases and J by 6 bases; unmatched bases: 6. The CDR3 is 14 amino acids. The CDR3 loop is CASSLLGLDGEQYF. In DNA form, the CDR3 reads TGTGCCAGCAGCTTACTGGGACTAGATGGCGAGCAGTACTTC.

The chain joins TRBV28 to TRBJ2-7, with D perhaps matching TRBD1 (5 bases). V shed 5 bases and J shed 3 bases, with 8 bases lying between them. In germline, CDR1 is MDHEN, CDR2 SYDVKM. This CDR3 is built from 12 residues. CDR3 loop: CASSLDSYEQYF. The CDR3 DNA reads TGTGCCAGCAGTCTCGACAGCTACGAGCAGTACTTC.

On this clone: Other DNA sequences in the same sample also yield this CDR3. The rearrangement joins TRBV5-1 to TRBJ2-2; TRBD2 matches at 13 bases. CDR3 length: 15 amino acids. The germline CDR1 and CDR2 sequences are SGHRS and YFSETQ. V lost 6 bases and J lost 4; bases outside the gene matches: 3. CDR3 DNA sequence: TGCGCCAGCAAGTGGACTAGCGGGAGCACCGGGGAGCTGTTTTTT. This translates into CASKWTSGSTGELFF.

J is TRBJ1-2 and V is TRBV20-1; D not certain. This CDR3 contains 10 residues. The V end was cut by 3 bases, the J end by 7 bases, with 6 bases between. Germline values: CDR1 DFQATT, CDR2 SNEGSKA (reference sequence). CDR3 DNA: TGCAGTGCTAGTGCGGTTGGCTACACCTTC. It translates to CSASAVGYTF.

The chain couples TRBV11-2 to TRBJ2-1; maybe TRBD1 (6 bases). V lost 4 bases to trimming and J lost 8 bases, with 9 bases between them. The germline gives CDR1 SGHAT, CDR2 FQNNGV. The CDR3 length is 12 residues. The CDR3 loop is CASSYRVDEQFF. CDR3 in DNA: TGTGCCAGCAGCTACAGGGTTGATGAGCAGTTCTTC.

The CDR3: CASRVEVGDTEAFF. In DNA form, the CDR3 reads TGTGCCAGCAGGGTTGAAGTCGGTGACACTGAAGCTTTCTTT. V gene TRBV2 combines with J gene TRBJ1-1; D is unclear. V lost 6 bases and J lost 3, with 14 bases in between. CDR3 length equals 14 residues. Germline-derived CDR1 and CDR2 are SNHLY and FYNNEI.

The chain combines TRBV7-6 with TRBJ2-7, with TRBD1 as a possible D gene (5 bases). The germline V and J ends were trimmed by 2 bases and 0 bases, with 8 bases remaining between them. Germline CDR1 reads SGHVS; CDR2 reads FNYEAQ. The CDR3 is 14 residues long. The DNA of the CDR3 is TGTGCCAGCAGCTTATCGCAGGGCTCCTACGAGCAGTACTTC. Its translation is CASSLSQGSYEQYF.

The chain has TRBV2 and TRBJ1-1; the D gene is possibly TRBD1 (5 bases). This CDR3 contains 14 residues. CDR1 is SNHLY, CDR2 FYNNEI, per germline. V lost 4 bases to trimming and J lost 0 bases, with 9 bases between them. This CDR3 reads CASSVEGVNTEAFF. As DNA, the CDR3 is TGTGCCAGCAGTGTGGAAGGGGTGAACACTGAAGCTTTCTTT.

The chain has TRBV27 and TRBJ2-5, with D perhaps being TRBD1 or TRBD2 (7 bases each). The J call is doubtful: the DNA matches TRBJ2-7 better. Germline CDR1 and CDR2: MNHEY and SMNVEV (reference sequence). This CDR3 comprises 15 residues. CDR3 sequence reads: CASKTQAGQNYEQYF. CDR3 DNA sequence: TGTGCCAGCAAAACCCAAGCGGGACAGAACTACGAGCAGTACTTC.

This clone was counted a few times. This chain connects TRBV6-1 to TRBJ1-2; a possible D gene is TRBD1 (6 bases). CDR3 length: 13 residues. CDR1 and CDR2 (germline): MNHNS, SASEGT. Trimming took off 6 bases at V and 3 bases at J, with 11 bases between the two ends. CDR3 nucleotide sequence: TGTGCCAGCAGCCTGACAGGTGACTATGGCTACACCTTC. Translation: CASSLTGDYGYTF.

This sequence joins TRBV7-3 and TRBJ1-1, with 8 nucleotides matching TRBD1. In germline, CDR1 is SGHTA, CDR2 FQGTGA. Unmatched junction bases numbered 7, after V lost 5 bases and J lost 5 bases. There are 14 residues in the CDR3. CDR3 loop: CASSPTGGGTEAFF. The CDR3 DNA sequence: TGTGCCAGCAGCCCCACAGGGGGGGGGACTGAAGCTTTCTTT.

This rearrangement joins TRBV11-2 to TRBJ1-1, with 8 positions matching TRBD1. After removal of 5 bases from V and 1 base from J, the junction contained 6 bases not matched to a gene. Germline-derived CDR1 and CDR2 are SGHAT and FQNNGV. There are 15 residues in the CDR3. DNA of the CDR3: TGTGCCAGCAGCGCGATAGGACAGGGGAACACTGAAGCTTTCTTT. Translating gives CASSAIGQGNTEAFF.

The chain recombines TRBV5-1 with TRBJ1-2; TRBD1 matches 8 bases. Germline CDR1 reads SGHRS; CDR2 reads YFSETQ. J gave up 4 bases and V 4 bases, and 6 bases lay outside the gene matches. The CDR3 is made up of 14 amino acids. DNA of the CDR3: TGCGCCAGCAGCATACGGACAGGGACCTATGGCTACACCTTC. It encodes CASSIRTGTYGYTF.

This sequence joins TRBV28 and TRBJ2-4; TRBD1 aligns across 7 bases. The germline CDR1 and CDR2 sequences are MDHEN and SYDVKM. This CDR3 is 13 amino acids long. With V trimmed by 6 bases and J by 6 bases, 5 bases remained unmatched. CDR3 residues: CASSSGDRNIQYF. The CDR3 coding sequence is TGTGCCAGCAGCAGTGGGGACAGAAACATTCAGTACTTC.